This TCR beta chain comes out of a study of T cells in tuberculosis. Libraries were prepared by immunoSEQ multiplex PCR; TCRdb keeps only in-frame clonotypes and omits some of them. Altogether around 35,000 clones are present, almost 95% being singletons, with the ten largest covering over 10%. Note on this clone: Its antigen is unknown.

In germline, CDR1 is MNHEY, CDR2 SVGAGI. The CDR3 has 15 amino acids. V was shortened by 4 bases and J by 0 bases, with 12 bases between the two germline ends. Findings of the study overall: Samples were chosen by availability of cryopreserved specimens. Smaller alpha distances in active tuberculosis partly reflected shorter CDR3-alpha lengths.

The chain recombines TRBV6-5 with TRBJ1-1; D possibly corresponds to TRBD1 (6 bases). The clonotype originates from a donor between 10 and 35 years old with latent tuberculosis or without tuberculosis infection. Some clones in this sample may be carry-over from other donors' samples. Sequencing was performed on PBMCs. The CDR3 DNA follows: TGTGCCAGCAGTTGGAAGACAGGAATGAACACTGAAGCTTTCTTT. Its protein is CASSWKTGMNTEAFF.